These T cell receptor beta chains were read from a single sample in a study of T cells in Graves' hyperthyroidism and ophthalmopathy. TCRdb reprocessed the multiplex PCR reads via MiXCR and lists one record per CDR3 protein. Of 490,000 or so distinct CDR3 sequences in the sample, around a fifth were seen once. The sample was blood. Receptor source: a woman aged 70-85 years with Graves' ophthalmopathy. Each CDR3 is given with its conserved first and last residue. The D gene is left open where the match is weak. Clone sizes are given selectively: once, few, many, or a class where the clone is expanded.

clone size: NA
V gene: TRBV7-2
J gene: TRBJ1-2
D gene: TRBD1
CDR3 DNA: TGTGCCAGCAGGAGACAGGGACGAGGCTACACCTTC
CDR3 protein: CASRRQGRGYTF

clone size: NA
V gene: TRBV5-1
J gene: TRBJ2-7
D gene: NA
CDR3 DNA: TGCGCCAGCAGCGTACAGGTGGGCTACGAGCAGTACTTC
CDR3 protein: CASSVQVGYEQYF

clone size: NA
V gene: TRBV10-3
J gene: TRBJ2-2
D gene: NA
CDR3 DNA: TGTGCCACCACCCATGGACAGAACACCGGGGAGCTGTTTTTT
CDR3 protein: CATTHGQNTGELFF

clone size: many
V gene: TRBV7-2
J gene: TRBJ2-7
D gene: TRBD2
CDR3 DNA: TGTGCCAGCAGCCCTAGCGGGAGCCCCTACGAGCAGTACTTC
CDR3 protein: CASSPSGSPYEQYF

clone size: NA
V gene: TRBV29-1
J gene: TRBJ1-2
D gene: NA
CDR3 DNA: TGCAGCGTTGAAGATCGGGGGGGATGGGGCTACACCTTC
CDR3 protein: CSVEDRGGWGYTF

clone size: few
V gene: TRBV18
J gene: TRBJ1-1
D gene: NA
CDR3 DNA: TGTGCCAGCTCACCCGATACAGGGAACACTGAAGCTTTCTTT
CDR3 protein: CASSPDTGNTEAFF

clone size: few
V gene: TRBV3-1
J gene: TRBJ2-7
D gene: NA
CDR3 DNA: TGTGCCAGCAGCTCTCACCCGAGGGGCGAGCAGTACTTC
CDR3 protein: CASSSHPRGEQYF

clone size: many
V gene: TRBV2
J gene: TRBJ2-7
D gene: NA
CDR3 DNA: TGTGCCAGCAGTGAGGGGAACGGCTACGAGCAGTACTTC
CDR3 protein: CASSEGNGYEQYF

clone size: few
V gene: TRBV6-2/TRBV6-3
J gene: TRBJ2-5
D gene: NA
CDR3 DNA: TGTGCCAGCAGGCCCACATCTGGGGAGACCCAGTACTTC
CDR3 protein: CASRPTSGETQYF

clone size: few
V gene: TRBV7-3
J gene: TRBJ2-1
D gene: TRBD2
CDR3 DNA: TGTGCCAGCAGCTTAAAAGGGGGACTAGCGGAGTTCAATGAGCAGTTCTTC
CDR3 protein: CASSLKGGLAEFNEQFF

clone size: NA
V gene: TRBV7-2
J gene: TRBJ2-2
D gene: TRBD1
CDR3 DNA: TGTGCCAGCAGCCCACAGGGGCCGAACACCGGGGAGCTGTTTTTT
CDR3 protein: CASSPQGPNTGELFF

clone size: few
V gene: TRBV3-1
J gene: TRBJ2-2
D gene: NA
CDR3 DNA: TGTACCAGCAGCCAGACAGGCGTCCGGAACACCGGGGAGCTGTTTTTT
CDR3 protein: CTSSQTGVRNTGELFF

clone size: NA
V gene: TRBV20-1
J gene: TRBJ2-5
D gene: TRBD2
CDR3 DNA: TGCAGTGCTCCCCAGGGACTAGCGGGAGGGCCAGCCCAAGAGACCCAGTACTTC
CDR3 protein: CSAPQGLAGGPAQETQYF

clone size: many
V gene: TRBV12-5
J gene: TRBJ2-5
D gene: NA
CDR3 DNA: TGTGCTAGTGGACTTGACACCGAAGAGACCCAGTACTTC
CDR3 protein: CASGLDTEETQYF

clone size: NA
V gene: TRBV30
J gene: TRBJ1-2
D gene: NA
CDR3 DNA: TGTGCCTGGACGTCGGATCCAGGGGACTATGGCTACACCTTC
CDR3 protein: CAWTSDPGDYGYTF